This is a list of T cell receptor beta chains from one sample in a study of cytomegalovirus exposure and HLA in healthy donors. Data came from immunoSEQ multiplex PCR; TCRdb stores just in-frame clones and leaves some out. The table includes around 130,000 clones, roughly 84% detected once. The specimen was PBMCs. All receptors come from a boy under 18 in good health and CMV-seronegative. CDR3s include the opening cysteine and the closing phenylalanine or tryptophan. A D gene is named only where the DNA matches it firmly. Only part of the rows carry a size: once, few, many, or a class if the clone is expanded.

CDR3nt	CDR3aa	abundance	d_gene	len	v_gene	j_gene
TGCGCCAGCAGCCAAGCGGGACAGATTAATGAAAAACTGTTTTTT	CASSQAGQINEKLFF	NA	TRBD1	15	TRBV4-1	TRBJ1-4
TGTGCCAGCTCCCTAACGGGACAGGGCGATCAGCCCCAGCATTTT	CASSLTGQGDQPQHF	once	TRBD1	15	TRBV18	TRBJ1-5
TGTGCCAGTAGTATTAGGCCCCCCGGGGAGACCCAGTACTTC	CASSIRPPGETQYF	once	NA	14	TRBV19	TRBJ2-5
TGCGCCAGCAGCCAAGAGGGACAGGGGAGTTCACCCCTCCACTTT	CASSQEGQGSSPLHF	few	TRBD1	15	TRBV4-1	TRBJ1-6
TGCAGCCCTCCATGGCGGGCCACGAACGTAAACACTGAAGCTTTCTTT	CSPPWRATNVNTEAFF	NA	NA	16	TRBV29-1	TRBJ1-1
TGTGCCTGGAGTGAGGGGACAGCTAGCAATCAGCCCCAGCATTTT	CAWSEGTASNQPQHF	NA	TRBD1	15	TRBV30	TRBJ1-5
TGTGCCACCAGCAGAGATCGCGGGATACAGTCCGAGCAGTACTTC	CATSRDRGIQSEQYF	once	NA	15	TRBV15	TRBJ2-7
TGTGCCAGCACTCTCCGACAGGGGGCAAATTCACCCCTCCACTTT	CASTLRQGANSPLHF	NA	TRBD1	15	TRBV2	TRBJ1-6
TGTGCCAGCAGCAAAGAACCAGGGGCCTCTCGAAACACCATATATTTT	CASSKEPGASRNTIYF	NA	NA	16	TRBV21-1	TRBJ1-3
TGTGCCAGCAGTTCCCCGGGACTAGCGGGTTGGGCTTGGAACATTCAGTACTTC	CASSSPGLAGWAWNIQYF	NA	TRBD2	18	TRBV28	TRBJ2-4